This T cell receptor beta chain stems from a study of T cell responses to AZD1222 COVID-19 vaccine. The CDR3 covers 15 residues. Germline V gene lookup returns CDR1 SGHTA and CDR2 FQGNSA. V lost 5 bases and J lost 5; bases outside the gene matches: 11. Produced via immunoSEQ multiplex PCR; TCRdb's table is partial and in-frame only. This table holds more than 100,000 clones, roughly 90% found once. The chain employs TRBV7-2 and TRBJ1-2, with 7 bases lining up with TRBD1. This receptor was identified in an adult in good health. The sequencing used peripheral blood, collected on day 0 of AZD1222 vaccination. The CDR3 region has the DNA TGTGCCAGCAGCCCCTCCGGGACAGCAAATTATGGCTACACCTTC. Translation: CASSPSGTANYGYTF.